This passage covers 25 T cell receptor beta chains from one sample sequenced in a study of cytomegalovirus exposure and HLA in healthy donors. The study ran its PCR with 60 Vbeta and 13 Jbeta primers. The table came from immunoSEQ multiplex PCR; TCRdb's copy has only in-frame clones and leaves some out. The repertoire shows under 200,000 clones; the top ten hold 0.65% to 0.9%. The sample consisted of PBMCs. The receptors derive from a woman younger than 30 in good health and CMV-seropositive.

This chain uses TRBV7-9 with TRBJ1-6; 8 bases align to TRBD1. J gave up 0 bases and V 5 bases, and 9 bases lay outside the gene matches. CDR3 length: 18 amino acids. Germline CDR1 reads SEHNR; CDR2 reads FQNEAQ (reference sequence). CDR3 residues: CASSPKTGVNSYNSPLHF. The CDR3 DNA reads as TGTGCCAGCAGCCCGAAGACAGGGGTTAACTCCTATAATTCACCCCTCCACTTT.

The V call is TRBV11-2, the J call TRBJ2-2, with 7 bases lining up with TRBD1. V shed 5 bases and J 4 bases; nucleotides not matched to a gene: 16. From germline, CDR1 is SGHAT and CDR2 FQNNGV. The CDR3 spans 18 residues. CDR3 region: CASSTLGRQGSGTGELFF. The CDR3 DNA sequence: TGTGCCAGCAGCACACTGGGCCGACAGGGTTCAGGCACCGGGGAGCTGTTTTTT.

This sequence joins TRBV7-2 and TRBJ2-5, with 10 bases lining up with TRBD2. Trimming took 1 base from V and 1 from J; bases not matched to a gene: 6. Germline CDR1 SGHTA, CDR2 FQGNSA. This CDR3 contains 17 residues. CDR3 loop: CASSLERGGGIQETQYF. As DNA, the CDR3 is TGTGCCAGCAGCTTAGAGCGGGGGGGCGGGATCCAAGAGACCCAGTACTTC.

CDR3 DNA sequence: TGTGCCAGCACCTTGCCGGGGGGGTCGGTTTACGATGAGCAGTTCTTC. Its translation: CASTLPGGSVYDEQFF. J is TRBJ2-1 and V is TRBV25-1; 8 positions agree with TRBD2. In germline, CDR1 is MGHDK, CDR2 SYGVNS. Trimming cost V 7 bases and J 8 bases; bases outside gene matches: 16. The CDR3 is 16 amino acids.

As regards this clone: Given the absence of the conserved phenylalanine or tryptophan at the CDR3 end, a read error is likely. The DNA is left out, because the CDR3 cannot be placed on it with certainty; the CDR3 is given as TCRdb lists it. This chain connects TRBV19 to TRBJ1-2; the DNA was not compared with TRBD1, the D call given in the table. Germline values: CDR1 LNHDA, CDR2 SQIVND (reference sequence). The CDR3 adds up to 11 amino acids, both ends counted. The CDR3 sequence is CASSIADRVSV.

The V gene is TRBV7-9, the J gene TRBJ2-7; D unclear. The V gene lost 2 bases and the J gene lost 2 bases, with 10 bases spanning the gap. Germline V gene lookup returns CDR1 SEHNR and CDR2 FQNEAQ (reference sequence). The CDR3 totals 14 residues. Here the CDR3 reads CASSLPHKTYEQYF. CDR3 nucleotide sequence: TGTGCCAGCAGCTTACCCCACAAGACCTACGAGCAGTACTTC. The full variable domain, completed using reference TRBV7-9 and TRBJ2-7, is DTGVSQNPRHKITKRGQNVTFRCDPISEHNRLYWYRQTLGQGPEFLTYFQNEAQLEKSRLLSDRFSAERPKGSFSTLEIQRTEQGDSAMYLCASSLPHKTYEQYFGPGTRLTVT.

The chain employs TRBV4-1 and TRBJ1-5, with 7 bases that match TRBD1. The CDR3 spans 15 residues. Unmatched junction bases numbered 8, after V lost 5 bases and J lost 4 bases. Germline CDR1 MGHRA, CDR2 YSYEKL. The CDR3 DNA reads TGCGCCAGCAGCTCGGCAGGGGGGAGGAATCAGCCCCAGCATTTT. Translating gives CASSSAGGRNQPQHF.

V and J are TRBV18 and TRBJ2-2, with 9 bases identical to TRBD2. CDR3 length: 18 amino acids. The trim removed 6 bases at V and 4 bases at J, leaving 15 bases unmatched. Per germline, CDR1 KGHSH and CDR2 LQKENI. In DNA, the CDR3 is TGTGCCAGCTCCCGCACAACGACTAGCGGTCAAATCACCGGGGAGCTGTTTTTT. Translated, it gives CASSRTTTSGQITGELFF.

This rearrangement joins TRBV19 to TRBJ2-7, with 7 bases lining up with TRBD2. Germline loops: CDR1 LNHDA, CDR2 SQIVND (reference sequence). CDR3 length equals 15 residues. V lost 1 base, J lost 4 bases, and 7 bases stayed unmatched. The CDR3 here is CASSIAGGSGYEQYF. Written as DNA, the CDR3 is TGTGCCAGTAGTATAGCTGGCGGGAGCGGGTACGAGCAGTACTTC.

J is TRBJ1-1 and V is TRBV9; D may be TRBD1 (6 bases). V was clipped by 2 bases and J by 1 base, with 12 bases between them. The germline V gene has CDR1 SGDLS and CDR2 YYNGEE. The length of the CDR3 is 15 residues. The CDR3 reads CASSVFAGANTEAFF. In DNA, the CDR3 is TGTGCCAGCAGCGTTTTTGCAGGGGCGAACACTGAAGCTTTCTTT.

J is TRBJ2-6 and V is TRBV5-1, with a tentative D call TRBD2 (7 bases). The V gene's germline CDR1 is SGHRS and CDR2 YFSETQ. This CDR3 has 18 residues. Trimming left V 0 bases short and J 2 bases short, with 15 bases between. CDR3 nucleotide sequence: TGCGCCAGCAGCTTGGTTGGGGGGGGCAAGGCTGGGGCCAACGTCCTGACTTTC. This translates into CASSLVGGGKAGANVLTF. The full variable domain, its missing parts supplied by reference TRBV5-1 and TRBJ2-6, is KAGVTQTPRYLIKTRGQQVTLSCSPISGHRSVSWYQQTPGQGLQFLFEYFSETQRNKGNFPGRFSGRQFSNSRSEMNVSTLELGDSALYLCASSLVGGGKAGANVLTFGAGSRLTVL.

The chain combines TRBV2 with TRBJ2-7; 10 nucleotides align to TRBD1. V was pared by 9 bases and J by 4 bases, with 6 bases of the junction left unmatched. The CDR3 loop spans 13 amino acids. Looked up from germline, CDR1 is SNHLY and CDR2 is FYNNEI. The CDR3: CASNRDRGYEQYF. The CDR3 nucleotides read TGTGCCAGTAACCGGGACAGGGGTTACGAGCAGTACTTC.

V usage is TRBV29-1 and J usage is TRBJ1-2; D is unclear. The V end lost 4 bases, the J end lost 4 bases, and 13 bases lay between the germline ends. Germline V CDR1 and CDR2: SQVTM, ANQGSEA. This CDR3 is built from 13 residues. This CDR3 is CSVGDGGGYGYTF. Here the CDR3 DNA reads TGCAGCGTTGGCGACGGCGGTGGCTATGGCTACACCTTC.

CDR3 amino acids: CATSRVSNVLTF. The CDR3 region has the DNA TGTGCCACCAGCAGAGTGAGCAACGTCCTGACTTTC. The V gene is TRBV15, the J gene TRBJ2-6; D call uncertain. Per the germline V gene, CDR1 is LNHNV and CDR2 is YYDKDF (reference sequence). V lost 1 base, J lost 9 bases, and 4 bases lay in between. This CDR3 contains 12 residues.

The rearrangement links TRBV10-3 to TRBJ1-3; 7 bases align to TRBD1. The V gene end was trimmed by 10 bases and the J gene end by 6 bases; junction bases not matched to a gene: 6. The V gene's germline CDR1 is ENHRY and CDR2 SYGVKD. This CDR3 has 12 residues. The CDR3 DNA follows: TGTGCCACCTCGACAGGGCCAAACACCATATATTTT. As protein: CATSTGPNTIYF.

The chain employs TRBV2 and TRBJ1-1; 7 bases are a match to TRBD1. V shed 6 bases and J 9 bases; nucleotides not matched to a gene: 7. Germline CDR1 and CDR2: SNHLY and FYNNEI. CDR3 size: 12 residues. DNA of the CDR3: TGTGCCAGCAGGACCACAGGGGTAAAAGCTTTCTTT. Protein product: CASRTTGVKAFF.

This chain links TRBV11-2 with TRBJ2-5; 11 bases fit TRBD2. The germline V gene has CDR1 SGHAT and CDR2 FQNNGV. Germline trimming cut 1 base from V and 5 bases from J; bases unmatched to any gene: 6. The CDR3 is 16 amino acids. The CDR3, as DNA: TGTGCCAGCAGCTTAGTTAGCGGGGGGGCCGCTGAGACCCAGTACTTC. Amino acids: CASSLVSGGAAETQYF.

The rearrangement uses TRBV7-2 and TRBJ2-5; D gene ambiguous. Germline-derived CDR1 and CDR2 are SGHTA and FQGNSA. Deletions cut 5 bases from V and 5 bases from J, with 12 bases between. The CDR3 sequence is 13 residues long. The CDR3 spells CASSIGMEETQYF. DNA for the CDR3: TGTGCCAGCAGCATCGGAATGGAGGAGACCCAGTACTTC.

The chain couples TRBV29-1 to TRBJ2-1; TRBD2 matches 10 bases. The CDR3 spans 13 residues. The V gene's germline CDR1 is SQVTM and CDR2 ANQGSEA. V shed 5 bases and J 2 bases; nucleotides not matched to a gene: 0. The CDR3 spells CSVSGGAYNEQFF. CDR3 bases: TGCAGCGTTAGCGGGGGGGCCTACAATGAGCAGTTCTTC.

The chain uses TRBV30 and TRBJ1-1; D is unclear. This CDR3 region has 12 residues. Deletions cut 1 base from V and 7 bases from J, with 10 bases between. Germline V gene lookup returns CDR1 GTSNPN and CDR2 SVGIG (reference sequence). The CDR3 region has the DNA TGTGCCTGGAGTGACTCTACCCGTGAAGCTTTCTTT. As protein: CAWSDSTREAFF.

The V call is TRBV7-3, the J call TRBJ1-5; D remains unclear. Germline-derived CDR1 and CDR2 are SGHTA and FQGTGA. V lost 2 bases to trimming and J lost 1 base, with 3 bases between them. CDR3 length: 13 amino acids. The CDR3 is CASSLQSNQPQHF. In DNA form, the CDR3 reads TGTGCCAGCAGCTTACAAAGCAATCAGCCCCAGCATTTT.

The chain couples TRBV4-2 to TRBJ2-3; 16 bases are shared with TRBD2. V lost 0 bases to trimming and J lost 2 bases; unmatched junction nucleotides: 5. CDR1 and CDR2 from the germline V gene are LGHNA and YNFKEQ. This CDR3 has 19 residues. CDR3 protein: CASSQDPGTSGGVTDTQYF. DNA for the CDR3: TGTGCCAGCAGCCAAGATCCTGGGACTAGCGGGGGGGTCACAGATACGCAGTATTTT.

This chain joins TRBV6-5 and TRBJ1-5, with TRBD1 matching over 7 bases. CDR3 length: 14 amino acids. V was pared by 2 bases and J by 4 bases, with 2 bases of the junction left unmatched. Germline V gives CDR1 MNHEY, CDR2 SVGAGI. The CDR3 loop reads CASSYDRVNQPQHF. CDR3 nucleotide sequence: TGTGCCAGCAGTTACGACAGGGTTAATCAGCCCCAGCATTTT.

The CDR3 region is CASSTVGLAGLDEQFF. CDR3 nucleotides: TGTGCCAGCAGCACCGTGGGACTAGCGGGTCTCGATGAGCAGTTCTTC. The chain combines TRBV5-5 with TRBJ2-1, with 12 bases matching TRBD2. The trim removed 4 bases at V and 8 bases at J, leaving 10 bases unmatched. The CDR3 length is 16 residues. CDR1 SGHKS and CDR2 YYEKEE come from the germline V gene (reference sequence).

In DNA form, the CDR3 reads TGCGCCAGCAGCGATCCGGGGAACACTGAAGCTTTCTTT. It is translated as CASSDPGNTEAFF. This chain joins TRBV10-2 and TRBJ1-1; no firm D call. The CDR3 loop spans 13 amino acids. The germline V gene encodes CDR1 WSHSY and CDR2 SAAADI. Trimming took off 6 bases at V and 1 base at J, with 9 bases between the two ends.